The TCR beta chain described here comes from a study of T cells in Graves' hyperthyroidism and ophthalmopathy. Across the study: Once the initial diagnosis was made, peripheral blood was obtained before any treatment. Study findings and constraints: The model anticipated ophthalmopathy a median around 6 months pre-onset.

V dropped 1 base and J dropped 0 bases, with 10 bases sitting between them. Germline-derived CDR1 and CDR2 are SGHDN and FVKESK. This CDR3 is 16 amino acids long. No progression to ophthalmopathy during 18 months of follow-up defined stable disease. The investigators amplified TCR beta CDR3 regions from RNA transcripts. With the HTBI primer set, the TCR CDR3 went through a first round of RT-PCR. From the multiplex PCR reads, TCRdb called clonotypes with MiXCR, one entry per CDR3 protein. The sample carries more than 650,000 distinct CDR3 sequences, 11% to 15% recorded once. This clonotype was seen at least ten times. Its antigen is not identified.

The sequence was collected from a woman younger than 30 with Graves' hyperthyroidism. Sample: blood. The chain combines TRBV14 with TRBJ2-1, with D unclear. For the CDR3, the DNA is TGTGCCAGCAGCCAAGGTGTAAGTAGCTCCTACAATGAGCAGTTCTTC. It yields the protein CASSQGVSSSYNEQFF.